The 10 T cell receptor beta chains below come from one sample, sequenced in a study of cytomegalovirus exposure and HLA in healthy donors. The PCR contained 60 Vbeta and 13 Jbeta primers. TCRdb's copy holds only in-frame clones and misses some; the assay was immunoSEQ multiplex PCR. The data show about 140,000 clones, around two thirds seen once. The specimen was PBMCs. The receptors were gathered from a male donor in good health and CMV-seronegative.

The chain has TRBV5-1 and TRBJ1-5; D remains ambiguous. Per germline, CDR1 SGHRS and CDR2 YFSETQ. Trimming took 0 bases from V and 2 from J, leaving 9 bases between them. The CDR3 is 15 residues long. The CDR3 spells CASSLGVSGNQPQHF. In DNA form, the CDR3 reads TGCGCCAGCAGCTTGGGTGTCAGCGGCAATCAGCCCCAGCATTTT.

Note on this clone: Other DNA sequences within the sample encode an identical CDR3. The CDR3 here is CASSIRQESYEQYF. The CDR3 bases are TGTGCCAGTAGTATTCGACAGGAGAGCTACGAGCAGTACTTC. The V and J genes are TRBV19 and TRBJ2-7; TRBD1 is a possible D gene (6 bases). V lost 3 bases and J lost 3, with 12 bases in between. The CDR3 spans 14 residues. Germline V CDR1 and CDR2: LNHDA, SQIVND (reference sequence).

This clone was detected only a few times. V is TRBV7-9 and J is TRBJ1-1, with D perhaps TRBD1 (5 bases). The germline V gene has CDR1 SEHNR and CDR2 FQNEAQ (reference sequence). The CDR3 covers 13 residues. V shed 5 bases and J shed 3 bases, with 10 bases lying between them. The CDR3 sequence is CASSPKGDTEAFF. DNA for the CDR3: TGTGCCAGCAGCCCGAAAGGGGACACTGAAGCTTTCTTT.

This clone was detected only once. The CDR3 nucleotides read TGTGCCAGTAGTACAGCCGGGACGGGAGACAATGAGCAGTTCTTC. The encoded protein is CASSTAGTGDNEQFF. The genes are TRBV19 and TRBJ2-1, with D possibly being TRBD2 (6 bases). The CDR3 is made up of 15 amino acids. The ends were cut back, 4 bases at V and 5 bases at J, with 15 bases in the middle. Germline CDR1 LNHDA, CDR2 SQIVND (reference sequence). Full variable domain (remainder filled in from reference TRBV19 and TRBJ2-1): DGGITQSPKYLFRKEGQNVTLSCEQNLNHDAMYWYRQDPGQGLRLIYYSQIVNDFQKGDIAEGYSVSREKKESFPLTVTSAQKNPTAFYLCASSTAGTGDNEQFFGPGTRLTVL.

The chain uses TRBV6-1 and TRBJ2-3; weak D call: TRBD2 (5 bases). The V gene lost 7 bases and the J gene lost 3 bases, with 17 bases spanning the gap. The CDR3 runs 15 residues. Germline V gene lookup returns CDR1 MNHNS and CDR2 SASEGT. The CDR3 protein is CASKVAASWTDTQYF. The DNA for the CDR3 is TGTGCCAGCAAGGTCGCGGCTAGCTGGACAGATACGCAGTATTTT.

The J gene is TRBJ1-1, the V gene TRBV7-9, with 8 nucleotides matching TRBD1. Trimming cost V 5 bases and J 6 bases; bases outside gene matches: 8. In germline, CDR1 is SEHNR, CDR2 FQNEAQ (reference sequence). The CDR3 is 14 amino acids. The CDR3 region has the DNA TGTGCCAGCAGCCCAGGACAGGGAACAGCTGAAGCTTTCTTT. Translation gives CASSPGQGTAEAFF.

The chain couples TRBV5-1 to TRBJ1-3, with no clear D. Germline lookup yields CDR1 SGHRS and CDR2 YFSETQ. V was shortened by 0 bases and J by 3 bases, with 7 bases between the two germline ends. This CDR3 region has 14 residues. As DNA, the CDR3 is TGCGCCAGCAGCTTGGCCGGGATTGGAAACACCATATATTTT. Its translation is CASSLAGIGNTIYF.

This clone was counted between two and nine times. This chain connects TRBV7-9 to TRBJ1-3, with 9 bases lining up with TRBD1. The germline CDR1 and CDR2 sequences are SEHNR and FQNEAQ (reference sequence). The J segment lost 7 bases and the V segment lost 5 bases, leaving 9 bases of the junction unmatched. The CDR3 has 15 amino acids. CDR3 loop: CASSPMTGGVNTIYF. The CDR3 coding sequence is TGTGCCAGCAGCCCTATGACAGGGGGAGTCAACACCATATATTTT. Looking up the rest from reference TRBV7-9 and TRBJ1-3 gives the full variable domain: DTGVSQNPRHKITKRGQNVTFRCDPISEHNRLYWYRQTLGQGPEFLTYFQNEAQLEKSRLLSDRFSAERPKGSFSTLEIQRTEQGDSAMYLCASSPMTGGVNTIYFGEGSWLTVV.

V usage is TRBV6-5 and J usage is TRBJ2-2; D is perhaps TRBD1 (6 bases). The CDR3 length is 16 residues. Germline V gives CDR1 MNHEY, CDR2 SVGAGI. V lost 2 bases and J 4 bases, leaving 14 bases between the germline ends. The CDR3 nucleotides are TGTGCCAGCAGTTACACAAAGGGGGTGGGCACCGGGGAGCTGTTTTTT. This translates into CASSYTKGVGTGELFF.

This clone was counted only a few times. The rearrangement uses TRBV29-1 and TRBJ2-2; TRBD2 aligns across 12 bases. Trimming cost V 5 bases and J 6 bases; bases outside gene matches: 10. This CDR3 is 16 amino acids long. From germline, CDR1 is SQVTM and CDR2 ANQGSEA. The CDR3 nucleotides read TGCAGCGTTAGGCTAGCGGGGGGGCGAAAGGCCGGGGAGCTGTTTTTT. Protein product: CSVRLAGGRKAGELFF.